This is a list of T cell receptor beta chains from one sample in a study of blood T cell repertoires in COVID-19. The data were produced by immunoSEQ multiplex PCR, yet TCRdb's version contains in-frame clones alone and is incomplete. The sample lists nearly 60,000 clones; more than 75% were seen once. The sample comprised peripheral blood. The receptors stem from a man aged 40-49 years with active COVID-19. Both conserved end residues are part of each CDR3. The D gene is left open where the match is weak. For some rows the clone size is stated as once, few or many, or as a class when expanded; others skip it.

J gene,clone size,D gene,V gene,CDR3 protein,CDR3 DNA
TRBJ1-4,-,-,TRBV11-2,CASSLGVGEEKLFF,TGTGCCAGCAGCTTAGGGGTTGGAGAGGAAAAACTGTTTTTT
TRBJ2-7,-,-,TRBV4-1,CASSQDSGVEQYF,TGCGCCAGCAGCCAAGATTCGGGGGTAGAGCAGTACTTC
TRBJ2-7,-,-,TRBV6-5,CASSYSGTGSYEQYF,TGTGCCAGCAGTTACTCCGGGACTGGCTCCTACGAGCAGTACTTC
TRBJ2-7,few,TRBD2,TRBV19,CASSYGREVYEQYF,TGTGCCAGTAGTTACGGGAGGGAGGTCTACGAGCAGTACTTC
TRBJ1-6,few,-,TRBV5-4,CASSILTGSYNSPLHF,TGTGCCAGCAGCATCCTGACAGGCAGCTATAATTCACCCCTCCACTTT
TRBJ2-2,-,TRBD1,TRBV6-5,CASTLGTGVHGELFF,TGTGCCAGCACTCTCGGGACAGGGGTACACGGGGAGCTGTTTTTT
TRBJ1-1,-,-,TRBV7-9,CASSPRAQGNTEAFF,TGTGCCAGCAGCCCACGGGCACAGGGGAACACTGAAGCTTTCTTT
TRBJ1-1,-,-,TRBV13,CASSLFEGVEAFF,TGTGCCAGCAGCTTATTCGAGGGCGTTGAAGCTTTCTTT
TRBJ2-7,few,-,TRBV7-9,CASSLAGGASSYEQYF,TGTGCCAGCAGCTTAGCTGGAGGGGCTAGCTCCTACGAGCAGTACTTC
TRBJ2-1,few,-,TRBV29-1,CSVESGGPNYNEQFF,TGCAGCGTTGAGAGTGGAGGGCCTAACTACAATGAGCAGTTCTTC
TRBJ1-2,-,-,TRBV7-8,CASSFLTGDGYTF,TGTGCCAGCAGCTTCTTGACGGGGGATGGCTACACCTTC
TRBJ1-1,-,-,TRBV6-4,CASRPLGDSNTEAFF,TGTGCCAGCAGGCCCCTCGGAGACTCGAACACTGAAGCTTTCTTT
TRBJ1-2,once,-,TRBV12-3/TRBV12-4,CASAPGMNYGYTF,TGTGCCAGCGCCCCAGGGATGAATTATGGCTACACCTTC
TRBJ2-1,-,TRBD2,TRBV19,CASSRLATEQFF,TGTGCCAGTAGCCGACTAGCGACTGAGCAGTTCTTC
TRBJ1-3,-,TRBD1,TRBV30,CAWSITGVGNTIYF,TGTGCCTGGAGTATAACAGGGGTCGGAAACACCATATATTTT
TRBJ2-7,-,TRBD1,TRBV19,CASTQGQGVSYEQYF,TGTGCCAGTACCCAAGGACAGGGCGTCTCCTACGAGCAGTACTTC
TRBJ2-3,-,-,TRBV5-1,CASRQDRIDTQYF,TGCGCCAGCAGACAGGACCGTATAGATACGCAGTATTTT
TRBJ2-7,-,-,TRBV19,CASTWGSGYEQYF,TGTGCCAGTACCTGGGGTAGCGGATACGAGCAGTACTTC
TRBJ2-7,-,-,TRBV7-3,CASSLGVPADGSEQYF,TGTGCCAGCAGCTTAGGCGTTCCAGCCGATGGGAGCGAGCAGTACTTC
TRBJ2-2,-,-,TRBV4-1,CASSQDQVSGELFF,TGCGCCAGCAGCCAAGATCAGGTCTCCGGGGAGCTGTTTTTT
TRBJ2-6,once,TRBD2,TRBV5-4,CASSPGSGVHSGANVLTF,TGTGCCAGCAGCCCGGGGAGCGGGGTCCACTCTGGGGCCAACGTCCTGACTTTC
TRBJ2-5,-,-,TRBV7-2,CASSLFGSDQETQYF,TGTGCCAGCAGCTTATTCGGGTCCGACCAAGAGACCCAGTACTTC
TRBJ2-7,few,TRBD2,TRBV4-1,CASSDRLASSYEQYF,TGCGCCAGCAGCGACCGACTAGCCAGCTCCTACGAGCAGTACTTC
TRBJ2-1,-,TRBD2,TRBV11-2,CASSATSGVSSYNEQFF,TGTGCCAGCAGCGCAACTAGCGGGGTCAGCTCCTACAATGAGCAGTTCTTC
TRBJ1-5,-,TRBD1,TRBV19,CASSIGTGSQPQHF,TGTGCCAGTAGTATAGGGACAGGAAGTCAGCCCCAGCATTTT
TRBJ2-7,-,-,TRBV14,CASSTGYYEQYF,TGTGCCAGCAGCACAGGGTACTACGAGCAGTACTTC
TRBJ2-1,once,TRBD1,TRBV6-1,CASSEEGTGGNEQFF,TGTGCCAGCAGTGAAGAGGGGACAGGGGGCAATGAGCAGTTCTTC
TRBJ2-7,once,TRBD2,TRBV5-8,CASSPGTSGVPYEQYF,TGTGCCAGCAGCCCCGGGACTAGCGGGGTCCCCTACGAGCAGTACTTC
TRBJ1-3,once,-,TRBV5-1,CASTPYGVYPGDGNTIYF,TGCGCCAGCACTCCCTACGGGGTGTATCCCGGTGATGGAAACACCATATATTTT
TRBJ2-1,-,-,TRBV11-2,CASSPEVAVNSYNEQFF,TGTGCCAGCAGCCCGGAGGTAGCGGTTAACTCCTACAATGAGCAGTTCTTC
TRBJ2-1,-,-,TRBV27,CASNDRNKQFF,TGTGCCAGCAACGACAGAAACAAGCAGTTCTTC
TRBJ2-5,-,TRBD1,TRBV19,CASSTSGQGGKTQYF,TGTGCCAGTAGTACCTCGGGACAGGGCGGCAAGACCCAGTACTTC
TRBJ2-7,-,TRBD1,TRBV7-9,CASSLWGQGRDEQYF,TGTGCCAGCAGCTTATGGGGACAGGGGCGCGACGAGCAGTACTTC
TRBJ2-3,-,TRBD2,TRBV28,CASSSKLSGRITDTQYF,TGTGCCAGCAGTTCGAAACTTAGCGGGAGGATCACAGATACGCAGTATTTT
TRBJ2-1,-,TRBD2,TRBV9,CASSVARLAGGPDEQFF,TGTGCCAGCAGCGTAGCGAGACTAGCGGGAGGGCCAGATGAGCAGTTCTTC
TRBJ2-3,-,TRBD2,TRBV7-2,CASSSLAGEGYTQYF,TGTGCCAGCAGCTCACTAGCGGGAGAGGGGTATACGCAGTATTTT
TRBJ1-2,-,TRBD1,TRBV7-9,CASTLTGGYGYTF,TGTGCCAGCACCCTCACAGGGGGCTATGGCTACACCTTC
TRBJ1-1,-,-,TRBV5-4,CASSPPDTEAFF,TGTGCCAGCAGCCCGCCGGACACTGAAGCTTTCTTT
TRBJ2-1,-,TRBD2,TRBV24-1,CATSDWGGNEQFF,TGTGCCACCAGTGATTGGGGGGGGAATGAGCAGTTCTTC
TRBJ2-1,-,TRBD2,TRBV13,CASTSGTSGWNEQFF,TGTGCCAGCACCTCAGGGACTAGCGGGTGGAATGAGCAGTTCTTC
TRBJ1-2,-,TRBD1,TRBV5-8,CASIYRGRGYTF,TGTGCCAGCATATACAGGGGAAGAGGCTACACCTTC
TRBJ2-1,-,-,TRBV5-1,CASSGMGASSYNEQFF,TGCGCCAGCAGCGGGATGGGGGCTAGCTCCTACAATGAGCAGTTCTTC
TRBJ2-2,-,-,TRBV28,CAGREITGELFF,TGTGCCGGGCGGGAAATCACCGGGGAGCTGTTTTTT
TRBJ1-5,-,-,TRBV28,CASSLEANLGYQPQHF,TGTGCCAGCAGTTTAGAGGCCAACCTAGGCTATCAGCCCCAGCATTTT
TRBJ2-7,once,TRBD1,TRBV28,CASSVRGRSHEQYF,TGTGCCAGCAGCGTCAGGGGGCGCAGCCACGAGCAGTACTTC
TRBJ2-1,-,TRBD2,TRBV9,CASSARLAGLYNEQFF,TGTGCCAGCAGCGCCAGATTAGCGGGCCTATACAATGAGCAGTTCTTC
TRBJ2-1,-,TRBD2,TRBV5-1,CASSTSGTYNEQFF,TGCGCCAGCAGTACTAGCGGGACCTACAATGAGCAGTTCTTC
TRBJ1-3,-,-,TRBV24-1,CATSDLGQSSGNTIYF,TGTGCCACCAGTGATTTGGGACAGAGCTCTGGAAACACCATATATTTT
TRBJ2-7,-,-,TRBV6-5,CASSYGETTHEDEQYF,TGTGCCAGCAGTTACGGGGAGACTACACACGAGGACGAGCAGTACTTC
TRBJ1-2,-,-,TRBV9,CASSVGADLYGYTF,TGTGCCAGCAGCGTAGGGGCAGACCTCTATGGCTACACCTTC
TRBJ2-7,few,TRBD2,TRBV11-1,CASSLTSGHAYEQYF,TGTGCCAGCAGCTTGACTAGCGGACATGCCTACGAGCAGTACTTC
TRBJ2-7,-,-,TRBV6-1,CASSEGPQGYEQYF,TGTGCCAGCAGTGAAGGGCCCCAGGGCTACGAGCAGTACTTC
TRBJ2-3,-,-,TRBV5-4,CASSLGFSTDTQYF,TGTGCCAGCAGCCTAGGATTTAGCACAGATACGCAGTATTTT
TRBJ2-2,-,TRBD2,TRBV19,CASSTVAGPNTGELFF,TGTGCCAGTAGTACGGTAGCGGGACCGAACACCGGGGAGCTGTTTTTT
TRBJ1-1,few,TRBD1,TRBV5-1,CASSLGDRVGEAFF,TGCGCCAGCAGCTTGGGGGACAGGGTCGGAGAAGCTTTCTTT